The present T cell receptor (beta chain) was sequenced within a study of blood T cell repertoires in COVID-19. Across the whole study: The United States, Italy and Spain supplied acute and convalescent COVID-19 samples. T cells, B-cell-depleted T cells, or PBMCs supplied cDNA or gDNA.

In the authors' methods: Amplified reference gene primers provided the basis for estimating nucleated cell counts. Only in-frame clones appear in the TCRdb table, and some are missing; sequencing was by immunoSEQ multiplex PCR. V, J and clone size reflect that table, while D and trimming were determined from the DNA. The sample lists under 200,000 clones, more than 80% seen once, with around 0.5% in the top ten. Germline lookup yields CDR1 SQVTM and CDR2 ANQGSEA. This CDR3 has 15 residues. Deletions cut 4 bases from V and 1 base from J, with 13 bases between. The receptor comes from a man aged 50 to 59 with acute or convalescent COVID-19. This chain links TRBV29-1 with TRBJ2-2; possible D gene TRBD1, 5 bases. Sequenced sample: peripheral blood. CDR3 region: CSVASRVGNTGELFF. In DNA, the CDR3 is TGCAGCGTTGCCAGCAGGGTGGGGAACACCGGGGAGCTGTTTTTT.